Described below is a single T cell receptor (beta chain) sequence and its context. The antigen is undetermined. The CDR3 consists of 16 residues. Trimming cost V 1 base and J 6 bases, with 15 bases left between them. CDR1 and CDR2 (germline): SGHTA, FQGNSA. This sample is drawn from a study of T cell repertoires in cytomegalovirus infection. TCRdb independently ran MiXCR on the reads; one entry per CDR3 protein. The sample records around 900,000 distinct CDR3 sequences, approximately 32% being singletons. The J gene is TRBJ1-4, the V gene TRBV7-2; D perhaps matches TRBD1 (5 bases). The material was cultured CD8+ T cells from PBMCs, obtained from culture after CMV antigen stimulation. This clonotype was obtained from a human donor in good health (CMV status not recorded). Some clones in this sample may be carry-over from other donors' samples. The CDR3 loop reads CASSLEGGKGHEKLFF. Here the CDR3 DNA reads TGTGCCAGCAGCTTAGAAGGCGGGAAGGGGCATGAAAAACTGTTTTTT. Variable domain in full (rest from reference TRBV7-2 and TRBJ1-4): GAGVSQSPSNKVTEKGKDVELRCDPISGHTALYWYRQSLGQGLEFLIYFQGNSAPDKSGLPSDRFSAERTGGSVSTLTIQRTQQEDSAVYLCASSLEGGKGHEKLFFGSGTQLSVL.